This section outlines one T cell receptor beta chain sequence together with its context. Germline-derived CDR1 and CDR2 are LGHDT and YNNKEL (reference sequence). Trimming took 4 bases from V and 8 from J; bases not matched to a gene: 20. CDR3 length: 19 amino acids. The data were produced by immunoSEQ multiplex PCR, yet TCRdb's version contains in-frame clones alone and is incomplete. The sample has more than 150,000 clones, about 80% seen once. This entry comes from a study of blood T cell repertoires in COVID-19. The specimen sequenced was peripheral blood. The chain has TRBV3-1 (or the pseudogene TRBV3-2) and TRBJ2-1, with TRBD2 identical over 10 bases. The origin of this receptor is a woman aged 70-85 years with acute or convalescent COVID-19. The CDR3: CASSPRTSGIIGTTDEQFF. DNA of the CDR3: TGTGCCAGCAGCCCCAGAACTAGCGGGATAATCGGCACAACAGATGAGCAGTTCTTC.